This T cell receptor (beta chain) was retrieved from a study of post-analysis software for immune sequencing data. Study background: The disease courses covered relapsing-remitting, secondary progressive and progressive-relapsing multiple sclerosis. Study results and caveats: Several TRBV segments were more frequent in patients than controls; TRBV5-6, TRBV5-1 and TRBV20-1 belonged to this group. Multiple sclerosis patients had significantly lower normalized Chao1 diversity than controls. By F measure, strong co-clustering occurred among samples prepared in the same batch.

CDR1 and CDR2 from the germline V gene are MNHEY and SVGAGI. The length of the CDR3 is 17 residues. With 4 bases clipped from V and 6 bases from J, the junction kept 15 bases outside the gene matches. The TCR beta cDNA libraries contained unique molecular identifiers. Input populations of about 0.85 to 11 million T cells gave rise to around 480,000 cDNA molecules. Via MiXCR, TCRdb re-called the PCR reads, giving one row per CDR3 protein. The data contain 350,000 to 450,000 distinct CDR3 sequences, approximately 39% of them seen just once; the ten biggest clones take up 7.6%. As concerns this clonotype: Antigen: not known.

This clonotype was obtained from a girl aged 2 to 10 with multiple sclerosis. Sequenced sample: blood. The genes are TRBV6-5 and TRBJ2-1, with 7 positions matching TRBD2. CDR3 bases: TGTGCCAGCAGTTCATTTTGGACTAGTTACCCTCTCAATGAGCAGTTCTTC. It specifies CASSSFWTSYPLNEQFF.